These 2 T cell receptor beta chains share one sample of origin, sequenced in a study of control samples from healthy donors and cancer patients. The assay was immunoSEQ multiplex PCR, and TCRdb's table has in-frame clones only and misses some. The data show about 130,000 clones, over 75% seen once. The sequenced sample consisted of blood. These receptors all come from a man aged 50 to 60 in good health.

This sequence joins TRBV10-3 and TRBJ2-2, with D possibly being TRBD2 (6 bases). The V gene's germline CDR1 is ENHRY and CDR2 SYGVKD. The CDR3 has 15 amino acids. V was trimmed by 0 bases and J by 4 bases, leaving 9 bases between them. The DNA of the CDR3 is TGTGCCATCAGTGAGTCAAGGACTACCACCGGGGAGCTGTTTTTT. Its translation: CAISESRTTTGELFF.

This chain connects TRBV28 to TRBJ2-5; 10 bases match TRBD2. The V gene's germline CDR1 is MDHEN and CDR2 SYDVKM. The CDR3 runs 15 residues. The J segment lost 7 bases and the V segment lost 2 bases, leaving 7 bases of the junction unmatched. In nucleotides, the CDR3 is TGTGCCAGCAGTTTAGCAGCGGGGGGGCGAGGGACCCAGTACTTC. Translating it yields CASSLAAGGRGTQYF.